This T cell receptor (beta chain) was retrieved from a study of cytomegalovirus exposure and HLA in healthy donors. Study conclusions and caveats: First-cohort TCR clusters tended to co-occur in the 120 or so validation repertoires, a later analysis found.

Libraries were prepared by immunoSEQ multiplex PCR; TCRdb keeps only in-frame clonotypes and omits some of them. Of a few hundred thousand clones listed, nearly 90% are singletons. The CDR3 is 20 amino acids. V shed 3 bases and J 0 bases; nucleotides not matched to a gene: 18. Germline assignment: CDR1 SQVTM and CDR2 ANQGSEA. With regard to this clone: Its antigen is unidentified.

The specimen was PBMCs. V usage is TRBV29-1 and J usage is TRBJ2-1, with 9 bases identical to TRBD2. This receptor was obtained from a woman between 18 and 29 years old in good health and CMV-seronegative. CDR3 residues: CSVDCGGGQALRSSYNEQFF. The CDR3 coding sequence is TGCAGCGTTGATTGCGGGGGGGGCCAGGCATTAAGGAGCTCCTACAATGAGCAGTTCTTC.